A selection of T cell receptor beta chains follows, all from one sample in a study of blood T cell repertoires in COVID-19. TCRdb keeps only in-frame clones here, not all; method: immunoSEQ multiplex PCR. This sample carries approximately 400,000 clones, 88% of them seen once, and the ten largest clones take 1.2%. The sequenced sample was PBMCs or T cells enriched from blood (not recorded which). Receptors were obtained from a young woman who had recovered from COVID-19. Both conserved end residues are part of each CDR3. The D gene is left open where the match is weak. Clone size is shown for a subset of rows, as once, few, many or a class of expanded clone.

D gene	V gene	clone size	J gene	CDR3 protein	CDR3 DNA
NA	TRBV7-8	NA	TRBJ1-1	CASSSQMNTEAFF	TGTGCCAGCAGCTCCCAGATGAACACTGAAGCTTTCTTT
NA	TRBV6-2/TRBV6-3	NA	TRBJ1-2	CASSPTAQGGNYGYTF	TGTGCCAGCAGCCCCACAGCACAGGGAGGGAACTATGGCTACACCTTC
TRBD1	TRBV6-6	NA	TRBJ2-7	CASSYARDRVPEQYF	TGTGCCAGCAGTTACGCCCGGGACAGGGTCCCCGAGCAGTACTTC
TRBD1	TRBV10-3	NA	TRBJ2-1	CAISNDRAGEQFF	TGTGCCATCAGCAACGACAGGGCAGGTGAGCAGTTCTTC
NA	TRBV6-1	NA	TRBJ1-2	CASSELGGYTF	TGTGCCAGCAGTGAACTCGGGGGCTACACCTTC
NA	TRBV15	NA	TRBJ2-1	CATSRDRQGLINEQFF	TGTGCCACCAGCAGAGATAGGCAGGGTTTGATCAATGAGCAGTTCTTC
TRBD1	TRBV30	NA	TRBJ2-7	CAWSYRGYEQYF	TGTGCCTGGAGTTACAGGGGTTACGAGCAGTACTTC
NA	TRBV28	once	TRBJ2-5	CASSGGAGRGETQYF	TGTGCCAGCAGTGGAGGGGCGGGGCGGGGAGAGACCCAGTACTTC
NA	TRBV28	NA	TRBJ1-5	CASSGQGIGNQPQHF	TGTGCCAGCAGTGGTCAGGGGATTGGCAATCAGCCCCAGCATTTT
TRBD2	TRBV12-3/TRBV12-4	NA	TRBJ2-7	CASSSRSGGEQYF	TGTGCCAGCAGTTCCAGGTCCGGGGGGGAGCAGTACTTC
NA	TRBV5-1	NA	TRBJ2-7	CASRDSDHEQYF	TGCGCCAGCAGGGACAGTGACCACGAGCAGTACTTC
NA	TRBV6-5	NA	TRBJ1-2	CASSYSNGNGYTF	TGTGCCAGCAGTTACTCGAACGGGAATGGCTACACCTTC
NA	TRBV6-5	NA	TRBJ2-5	CASSDSAGRETQYF	TGTGCCAGCAGTGACTCCGCGGGGCGAGAGACCCAGTACTTC
TRBD2	TRBV5-4	NA	TRBJ2-5	CASSLGGGGETQYF	TGTGCCAGCAGCTTGGGCGGGGGGGGAGAGACCCAGTACTTC
TRBD1	TRBV7-9	NA	TRBJ1-4	CASRPQGAGEKLFF	TGTGCCAGCAGACCCCAGGGGGCGGGGGAAAAACTGTTTTTT
NA	TRBV27	NA	TRBJ2-7	CASSFLGTHYEQYF	TGTGCCAGCAGTTTCCTCGGGACTCACTACGAGCAGTACTTC
NA	TRBV7-8	NA	TRBJ2-5	CASSIDSQETQYF	TGTGCCAGCAGCATTGACTCTCAAGAGACCCAGTACTTC
TRBD2	TRBV10-3	NA	TRBJ2-1	CAISESKGRGGSNEQFF	TGTGCCATCAGTGAGTCCAAGGGTCGGGGGGGTTCAAATGAGCAGTTCTTC
TRBD1	TRBV12-5	once	TRBJ1-3	CASGKDRGALSGNTIYF	TGTGCTAGTGGGAAGGACAGGGGCGCCCTCTCTGGAAACACCATATATTTT
TRBD2	TRBV5-4	NA	TRBJ2-1	CASSRLASGGLYNEQFF	TGTGCCAGCAGCCGTCTGGCTAGCGGGGGCCTTTACAATGAGCAGTTCTTC
NA	TRBV4-3	NA	TRBJ1-2	CASSQDRGGWYGYTF	TGCGCCAGCAGCCAAGATAGGGGGGGATGGTATGGCTACACCTTC
TRBD1	TRBV9	NA	TRBJ1-1	CASSVGPEGGQAFF	TGTGCCAGCAGCGTAGGTCCCGAAGGGGGCCAAGCTTTCTTT
NA	TRBV27	NA	TRBJ2-3	CASSILTGTGTDTQYF	TGTGCCAGCAGTATACTCACAGGGACGGGCACAGATACGCAGTATTTT
TRBD1	TRBV28	NA	TRBJ1-5	CASSFDRGNQPQHF	TGTGCCAGCAGTTTTGACAGGGGAAATCAGCCCCAGCATTTT
NA	TRBV7-2	once	TRBJ1-5	CASSAWGGEPNQPQHF	TGTGCCAGCAGCGCCTGGGGGGGGGAGCCCAATCAGCCCCAGCATTTT
NA	TRBV6-5	NA	TRBJ1-1	CASERGPGGEAFF	TGTGCCAGCGAGCGGGGGCCGGGGGGAGAAGCTTTCTTT
NA	TRBV25-1	NA	TRBJ1-2	CASSENQGYTF	TGTGCCAGCAGTGAAAATCAGGGGTACACCTTC
NA	TRBV5-4	few	TRBJ1-5	CASSLAGVNQPQHF	TGTGCCAGCAGCTTGGCAGGGGTGAATCAGCCCCAGCATTTT
NA	TRBV27	NA	TRBJ2-3	CASSPGETDTQYF	TGTGCCAGCAGTCCCGGTGAAACAGATACGCAGTATTTT
NA	TRBV6-4	once	TRBJ1-1	CASSKEENTEAFF	TGTGCCAGTTCGAAGGAGGAGAACACTGAAGCTTTCTTT
NA	TRBV7-8	NA	TRBJ1-3	CASSWREAGNTIYF	TGTGCCAGCAGCTGGAGGGAGGCAGGAAACACCATATATTTT
NA	TRBV18	NA	TRBJ2-7	CASSPPSSYEQYF	TGTGCCAGCTCACCTCCTAGCTCCTACGAGCAGTACTTC
TRBD1	TRBV7-3	NA	TRBJ1-2	CASSFPGDRGTRGYTF	TGTGCCAGCAGCTTCCCAGGGGACAGGGGGACGCGTGGCTACACCTTC
TRBD1	TRBV3-1/TRBV3-2	NA	TRBJ1-2	CASSQEAMGWDRVIGYTF	TGTGCCAGCAGCCAAGAAGCCATGGGGTGGGACAGGGTTATTGGCTACACCTTC
NA	TRBV19	NA	TRBJ1-5	CASSDGAVQPQHF	TGTGCCAGTAGTGATGGGGCAGTTCAGCCCCAGCATTTT